These T cell receptor beta chains were read from a single sample in a study of CD8 T cells in ankylosing spondylitis. TCRdb passed the 5' RACE reads through MiXCR, listing each CDR3 protein once. The repertoire holds 400,000 to 450,000 distinct CDR3 sequences, about a sixth seen once, with under 1.2% in the top ten. The sample comprised blood, either unsorted or a sorted T cell fraction (not recorded which). These receptors originate from a male donor with ankylosing spondylitis. Each CDR3 is given with its conserved first and last residue. Each record gives: V gene, D gene, J gene, clone size, CDR3 DNA, CDR3 protein. D genes are given only for firm matches. For some rows the clone size is stated as once, few or many, or as a class when expanded; others skip it.

TRBV2	TRBD2	TRBJ2-3	few	TGTGCCAGCAGGGCCTCGGGACTACTCACAGATACGCAGTATTTT	CASRASGLLTDTQYF
TRBV28	NA	TRBJ2-7	NA	TGTGCCAGCAGGGTCAGCTCCTACGAGCAGTACTTC	CASRVSSYEQYF
TRBV3-1	TRBD1	TRBJ2-7	few	TGTGCCAGCAGCCATACGACAGGGTTACACGAGCAGTACTTC	CASSHTTGLHEQYF
TRBV7-2	TRBD2	TRBJ2-5	NA	TGTGCCAGCAGCTTAGCCGGGACTAGCTTCATGGTGACCCAGTACTTC	CASSLAGTSFMVTQYF
TRBV5-5	NA	TRBJ2-1	NA	TGTGCCAGCAGCTCCCGAGGGGGAAACGCATACAATGAGCAGTTCTTC	CASSSRGGNAYNEQFF
TRBV9	NA	TRBJ1-1	NA	TGTGCCAGCAGCCCAGAAACAGGGCGAGGTACTGAAGCTTTCTTT	CASSPETGRGTEAFF
TRBV11-2	NA	TRBJ2-6	NA	TGTGCCAGCAGCTTAGATGGATTGACAGTTACAAAATCTGGGGCCAACGTCCTGACTTTC	CASSLDGLTVTKSGANVLTF
TRBV11-2	TRBD1	TRBJ1-2	NA	TGTGCCAGCAGCTCAGACAGGGAGTATGGCTACACCTTC	CASSSDREYGYTF
TRBV27	TRBD1	TRBJ1-4	few	TGTGCCAGCAGGAGATCAGGGGGCTCAACTAATGAAAAACTGTTTTTT	CASRRSGGSTNEKLFF
TRBV20-1	NA	TRBJ1-5	NA	TGCAGTGCAGGGGCTTTCGGGGGCAATCAGCCCCAGCATTTT	CSAGAFGGNQPQHF
TRBV7-9	TRBD1	TRBJ2-3	NA	TGTGCCACCAGGGACAGCACATTTCTCACAGATACGCAGTATTTT	CATRDSTFLTDTQYF
TRBV6-1	NA	TRBJ1-1	once	TGTGCCAGCAGACCTGCTAGGGCAGGGAGTCAGGAAGCTTTCTTT	CASRPARAGSQEAFF
TRBV12-3/TRBV12-4	TRBD1	TRBJ1-6	NA	TGTGCCAGCAGCCGGGACAGGGCTGGCCGCTCACCCCTCCACTTT	CASSRDRAGRSPLHF
TRBV6-1	TRBD1	TRBJ2-1	NA	TGTGCCAGCAGTGCGGACAGGGCCAATGAGCAGTTCTTC	CASSADRANEQFF
TRBV20-1	TRBD2	TRBJ2-7	NA	TGCAGTGCCCTCCCGACTAGCGGGAGGATCTACGAGCAGTACTTC	CSALPTSGRIYEQYF
TRBV7-9	NA	TRBJ1-1	few	TGTGCCAGCAGCTTAGGCAGCCTGGCGGAGGAGAACACTGAAGCTTTCTTT	CASSLGSLAEENTEAFF
TRBV20-1	TRBD2	TRBJ2-1	NA	TGCTGTGCTAGAGCACTAGCGGGAGGTCCCTCCTACAATGAGCAGTTCTTC	CCARALAGGPSYNEQFF
TRBV7-9	NA	TRBJ2-1	few	TGTGCCAGCAGCTTAGCAGGGTTGGGCGGGTACAATGAGCAGTTCTTC	CASSLAGLGGYNEQFF
TRBV7-9	TRBD1	TRBJ2-3	many	TGTGCCAGCAGCCCGAGGACAGGGAGCACAGATACGCAGTATTTT	CASSPRTGSTDTQYF
TRBV12-3/TRBV12-4	NA	TRBJ2-3	many	TGTGCCAGCAGTTTGTCTCGGGATACGCAGTATTTT	CASSLSRDTQYF
TRBV12-3/TRBV12-4	NA	TRBJ2-7	many	TGTGCCACCGCCCATTTCTCTGCCTACGAGCAGTACTTC	CATAHFSAYEQYF
TRBV29-1	TRBD1	TRBJ2-7	NA	TGCAGCGTGACAGGGGCCCCCTACGAGCAGTACTTC	CSVTGAPYEQYF
TRBV20-1	TRBD1	TRBJ2-6	NA	TGCAGTGCAAAATCGACAGGGACAGGGGCCAACGTCCTGACTTTC	CSAKSTGTGANVLTF
TRBV6-2/TRBV6-3	NA	TRBJ2-1	NA	TGTGCCAGCTCCGACTTCCATGAGCAGTTCTTC	CASSDFHEQFF
TRBV3-1	NA	TRBJ1-3	NA	TGTGCCAGCAGCGCACTCAACTCTGGAAACACCATATATTTT	CASSALNSGNTIYF
TRBV6-5	TRBD1	TRBJ1-5	NA	TGTGCCAGCAGTTTCAGGACAGGGGATCAGCCCCAGCATTTT	CASSFRTGDQPQHF
TRBV6-4	TRBD2	TRBJ2-3	NA	TGTGCCAGACGACTAGCGGGAGACTTTACCGGTAGAGATACGCAGTATTTT	CARRLAGDFTGRDTQYF
TRBV2	NA	TRBJ1-1	once	TGTGCCAGCAGTGGGCCGGCCCCCCGTAATGAAGCTTTCTTT	CASSGPAPRNEAFF
TRBV3-1	NA	TRBJ2-2	NA	TGTGCCAGCAGCCACTTCGGCGGGGAGCTGTTTTTT	CASSHFGGELFF
TRBV7-3	NA	TRBJ2-5	NA	TGTGCCAGCAGCTTACGTCACTCATCTAAAGAGACCCAGTACTTC	CASSLRHSSKETQYF
TRBV27	NA	TRBJ2-5	NA	TGTGCCAGCAGTTTATCCGGGACTTCGCAAGAGACCCAGTACTTC	CASSLSGTSQETQYF
TRBV6-1	NA	TRBJ2-1	NA	TGTGCCAGCAGCCAGACTCTTACAATGATGCAGTTCTTC	CASSQTLTMMQFF
TRBV21-1	NA	TRBJ2-7	NA	TGTGCCAGCCTTCAGGGACAGATCTCCTACGAGCAGTACTTC	CASLQGQISYEQYF
TRBV20-1	NA	TRBJ1-2	NA	TGCAGTGCTAGAGCCCCTGGGAGGGGGGGTAGCTATGGCTACACCTTC	CSARAPGRGGSYGYTF
TRBV11-3	TRBD2	TRBJ2-2	few	TGTGCCAGCAGCTTAGGACTAGCGGGCAGGAACACCGGGGAGCTGTTTTTT	CASSLGLAGRNTGELFF
TRBV4-1	TRBD2	TRBJ2-1	NA	TGCGCCAGCAGATCCCCGGGACTAGGGGGCAATGAGCAGTTCTTC	CASRSPGLGGNEQFF
TRBV7-3	TRBD2	TRBJ2-1	few	TGTGCCAGCAGCTTAACCGGCGGGGGGGACTACAATGAGCAGTTCTTC	CASSLTGGGDYNEQFF
TRBV30	NA	TRBJ1-2	NA	TGTGCCTGGAGTGTAGGGATGGACTATGGCTACACCTTC	CAWSVGMDYGYTF
TRBV9	TRBD2	TRBJ2-1	NA	TGTGCCAGCAGCGTACACAGCCCCGGGACTAGCGGCATCAATGAGCAGTTCTTC	CASSVHSPGTSGINEQFF
TRBV6-1	TRBD2	TRBJ2-3	NA	TGTGCCAGCAGGGCCGGACTAGCGGGATCCCGCACAGATACGCAGTATTTT	CASRAGLAGSRTDTQYF
TRBV7-2	TRBD1	TRBJ1-5	few	TGTGCCAGCAGCTTAGAGGGACAGTGGAATCAGCCCCAGCATTTT	CASSLEGQWNQPQHF
TRBV29-1	NA	TRBJ1-1	many	TGCAGCGTGGGTCCCGGGACTGAAGCTTTCTTT	CSVGPGTEAFF
TRBV5-1	TRBD2	TRBJ2-5	NA	TGCGCCAGCAGCTTGGTGCCTAGCGGGGGAGAAGAGACCCAGTACTTC	CASSLVPSGGEETQYF